This entry lists 24 T cell receptor beta chains sequenced from one sample in a study of T-cell reconstitution after alpha-beta-depleted transplantation in children. Preparation of the TCRbeta library involved a method that used unique molecular identifiers. One entry per CDR3 protein, called by TCRdb with MiXCR from the PCR reads. The repertoire holds under 300,000 distinct CDR3 sequences, with roughly 12% as singletons. Material: peripheral blood, obtained 180 days after TCRalphabeta/CD19-depleted stem cell transplant. The source of these receptors is a male patient aged 2 to 9 who had a stem cell transplant for chronic granulomatous disease, so the T cells may come from the graft donor.

This clonotype came up many times. The chain carries TRBV28 and TRBJ2-3; weak D call: TRBD2 (6 bases). The CDR3 loop spans 10 amino acids. From germline, CDR1 is MDHEN and CDR2 SYDVKM. Trimming removed 7 bases at V and 8 bases at J, with 7 bases between. CDR3 coding DNA: TGTGCCAGCATGGGGGGTACGCAGTATTTT. Its protein product is CASMGGTQYF.

This clonotype was counted many times. The chain links TRBV12-3 or TRBV12-4 to TRBJ2-5; no firm D call. Trimming cost V 5 bases and J 4 bases, with 8 bases left between them. The CDR3 loop spans 12 amino acids. In nucleotides, the CDR3 is TGTGCCAGCAGTGACTCAGGAGAGACCCAGTACTTC. Protein sequence: CASSDSGETQYF.

This clonotype was detected many times. J is TRBJ2-7 and V is TRBV21-1; whether TRBD1, the table's D call, matches the DNA was not checked. TRBV21-1 is termed a pseudogene. The CDR3 extends over 15 amino acids. CDR3 loop: CASSKEQGALCEQYF. The CDR3 DNA reads TGTGCCAGCAGCAAAGAACAGGGGGCACTTTGCGAGCAGTACTTC.

This clonotype was observed a single time. A clone one base away is much larger, so this may be a read error. The chain has TRBV20-1 and TRBJ2-5; no clear D. The CDR3 is 15 residues long. CDR1 is DFQATT, CDR2 SNEGSKA, per germline (reference sequence). The CDR3 spells CGARVLRSLQETQYF. The CDR3 nucleotides read TGCGGTGCTAGAGTACTTAGGTCACTCCAAGAGACCCAGTACTTC.

The chain couples TRBV11-2 to TRBJ2-7; 13 bases map to TRBD2. Germline trimming cut 1 base from V and 5 bases from J; bases unmatched to any gene: 5. CDR3 length: 16 amino acids. From germline, CDR1 is SGHAT and CDR2 FQNNGV. The CDR3 spells CASSLGTSGSSDEQYF. The CDR3 bases are TGTGCCAGCAGCTTAGGGACTAGCGGGAGCTCGGACGAGCAGTACTTC.

This clonotype was seen ten or more times. CDR3 in amino acids: CASSEVSDGAKNIQYF. The CDR3 bases are TGTGCCAGCAGTGAGGTATCAGACGGAGCCAAAAACATTCAGTACTTC. The chain employs TRBV6-1 and TRBJ2-4, with D unclear. Germline V gene data show CDR1 as MNHNS and CDR2 as SASEGT. This CDR3 region has 16 residues. V was cut by 3 bases and J by 0 bases, with 12 bases left in between.

Ten or more counts support this clonotype. CDR3 amino acids: CSAMTGLINNEQFF. The CDR3, as DNA: TGCAGTGCCATGACAGGACTAATCAACAATGAGCAGTTCTTC. The chain carries TRBV20-1 and TRBJ2-1, with D possibly being TRBD1 or TRBD2 (6 bases each). This CDR3 spans 14 amino acids. CDR1 is DFQATT, CDR2 SNEGSKA, per germline (reference sequence). The ends were cut back, 6 bases at V and 5 bases at J, with 17 bases in the middle.

This clonotype was seen many times. The rearrangement links TRBV20-1 to TRBJ1-2; D possibly corresponds to TRBD1 (6 bases). The CDR3 covers 16 residues. With 0 bases removed from V and 2 bases from J, the gap between germline ends came to 16 bases. Germline CDR1 is DFQATT and CDR2 is SNEGSKA (reference sequence). Here the CDR3 DNA reads TGCAGTGCTAGAGAGAATCTGGGGGGCGCGAACTATGGCTACACCTTC. It yields the protein CSARENLGGANYGYTF.

The sample holds many counts of this clonotype. The chain recombines TRBV4-2 with TRBJ2-7; 7 nucleotides match TRBD2. CDR1 and CDR2 from the germline V gene are LGHNA and YNFKEQ. The CDR3 length is 14 residues. V was pared by 1 base and J by 2 bases, with 2 bases of the junction left unmatched. In DNA, the CDR3 is TGTGCCAGCAGCCAAGGCGGGGGAACCTACGAGCAGTACTTC. Its translation: CASSQGGGTYEQYF.

This clonotype was seen repeatedly, ten times or more. The chain uses TRBV5-5 and TRBJ2-1; possible D gene TRBD2, 7 bases. This CDR3 has 16 residues. Between the trimmed V and J ends, which lost 2 bases and 7 bases, there was a span of 19 bases. CDR1 and CDR2 from the germline V gene are SGHKS and YYEKEE (reference sequence). The chain's CDR3 is CASSFVGGPFPNEQFF. CDR3 coding DNA: TGTGCCAGCAGCTTCGTGGGGGGGCCATTCCCGAATGAGCAGTTCTTC.

The chain recombines TRBV6-1 with TRBJ2-7; a possible D gene is TRBD2 (5 bases). The germline V and J ends were trimmed by 8 bases and 3 bases, with 14 bases remaining between them. Looked up from germline, CDR1 is MNHNS and CDR2 is SASEGT. The CDR3 extends over 13 amino acids. CDR3 coding DNA: TGTGCCAGCCTCAGACGGGAAATCTACGAGCAGTACTTC. This gives the protein CASLRREIYEQYF.

The V gene is TRBV5-4, the J gene TRBJ2-5; TRBD2 is a possible D gene (5 bases). With 3 bases removed from V and 2 bases from J, the gap between germline ends came to 11 bases. The CDR3 is made up of 14 amino acids. Germline V gene sequence: CDR1 SGHNT, CDR2 YYREEE (reference sequence). CDR3 protein: CASSSGLHQETQYF. CDR3 bases: TGTGCCAGCAGCTCCGGACTTCATCAAGAGACCCAGTACTTC.

This clonotype has at least ten counts. Here the CDR3 DNA reads TGTGCCATCAGTGTCTCTAGCGGGAAGACAGATACGCAGTATTTT. This translates into CAISVSSGKTDTQYF. The chain combines TRBV10-3 with TRBJ2-3, with 9 nucleotides matching TRBD2. Germline trimming cut 4 bases from V and 3 bases from J; bases unmatched to any gene: 5. Germline CDR1 reads ENHRY; CDR2 reads SYGVKD. The CDR3 is made up of 15 amino acids.

This clonotype was seen repeatedly, ten times or more. The rearrangement links TRBV20-1 to TRBJ2-5; 8 bases map to TRBD2. The V and J ends lost 6 bases and 5 bases, in that order; junction bases with no gene match: 11. Germline CDR1 DFQATT, CDR2 SNEGSKA (reference sequence). The CDR3 loop spans 14 amino acids. The CDR3 DNA reads TGCAGTGCCCGTCCCGGGGGGGCGGGGGAGACCCAGTACTTC. Translating gives CSARPGGAGETQYF.

This clonotype was counted at least ten times. The rearrangement links TRBV12-3 or TRBV12-4 to TRBJ2-3; D uncertain. The CDR3 sequence is 13 residues long. Between the trimmed V and J ends, which lost 2 bases and 4 bases, there was a span of 7 bases. This CDR3 is CASSLSTADTQYF. CDR3 sequence (DNA): TGTGCCAGCAGTTTATCGACGGCAGATACGCAGTATTTT.

Notes on this clonotype: A much larger clone is a single base away; this may be a read error. This likely comes from a read error, as the CDR3 has no conserved phenylalanine or tryptophan at its end. The rearrangement uses TRBV12-3 or TRBV12-4 and TRBJ1-3, with D uncertain. Trimming took 9 bases from V and 8 from J, leaving 11 bases between them. The CDR3 is 11 residues long. Written as DNA, the CDR3 is TGTGCCAGTGTACTTCCGCACACCATATATTCT. Residues: CASVLPHTIYS.

This clonotype was seen at least ten times. The chain links TRBV12-3 or TRBV12-4 to TRBJ1-4; the D is unclear. The ends were cut back, 3 bases at V and 5 bases at J, with 4 bases in the middle. This CDR3 is built from 12 residues. The CDR3 region is CASSFVNEKLFF. The CDR3, as DNA: TGTGCCAGCAGTTTCGTCAATGAAAAACTGTTTTTT.

This clonotype was recorded many times. J is TRBJ2-5 and V is TRBV29-1, with TRBD1 matching 8 bases. The CDR3 consists of 16 residues. Unmatched junction bases numbered 12, after V lost 5 bases and J lost 1 base. Germline-derived CDR1 and CDR2 are SQVTM and ANQGSEA. The CDR3 reads CSVRPGRGLGQETQYF. The DNA for the CDR3 is TGCAGCGTTCGCCCGGGCAGGGGGCTAGGCCAAGAGACCCAGTACTTC.

This clonotype was counted at least ten times. J is TRBJ2-2 and V is TRBV7-2; D remains ambiguous. The V gene lost 5 bases and the J gene lost 4 bases, with 17 bases spanning the gap. Germline CDR1 reads SGHTA; CDR2 reads FQGNSA. This CDR3 has 16 amino acids. The CDR3 region is CASSAVNLLSTGELFF. The CDR3 DNA sequence: TGTGCCAGCAGCGCTGTTAATTTACTTAGCACCGGGGAGCTGTTTTTT.

This clonotype was counted many times. The CDR3 region is CSARGGPHEQYF. The CDR3 DNA reads TGCAGTGCACGTGGGGGCCCTCACGAGCAGTACTTC. This sequence joins TRBV20-1 and TRBJ2-7; weak D call: TRBD1 (6 bases). Trimming pared 6 bases from V and 5 bases from J, leaving 14 bases between. The germline gives CDR1 DFQATT, CDR2 SNEGSKA (reference sequence). This CDR3 region has 12 residues.

This clonotype was counted at least ten times. The CDR3 region is CASSPGWGNQPQHF. In nucleotides, the CDR3 is TGCGCCAGCAGCCCGGGATGGGGCAATCAGCCCCAGCATTTT. The gene calls are TRBV5-1 and TRBJ1-5; no reliable D call. The CDR3 covers 14 residues. CDR1 is SGHRS, CDR2 YFSETQ, per germline. Trimming took off 4 bases at V and 2 bases at J, with 10 bases between the two ends.

Ten or more counts support this clonotype. The chain joins TRBV12-3 or TRBV12-4 to TRBJ2-2; 7 bases align to TRBD2. Germline trimming cut 5 bases from V and 7 bases from J; bases unmatched to any gene: 1. The CDR3 runs 12 residues. CDR3 coding DNA: TGTGCCAGCAGTAGCGGGATCGGGGAGCTGTTTTTT. This codes for CASSSGIGELFF.

The chain uses TRBV5-1 and TRBJ2-1; 14 bases are shared with TRBD2. This CDR3 comprises 18 residues. Per the germline V gene, CDR1 is SGHRS and CDR2 is YFSETQ. With V trimmed by 6 bases and J by 0 bases, 8 bases remained unmatched. The CDR3 region has the DNA TGCGCCAGCAAGCGTGGACTAGCGGGAGGTAGCTCCTACAATGAGCAGTTCTTC. Translation: CASKRGLAGGSSYNEQFF.

This clonotype occurred a few times. The chain couples TRBV12-3 or TRBV12-4 to TRBJ2-1; D is undetermined. Trimming left V 6 bases short and J 0 bases short, with 18 bases between. This CDR3 has 17 amino acids. The chain's CDR3 is CASSNTPVLSSYNEQFF. The CDR3 DNA sequence: TGTGCCAGCAGCAATACCCCCGTATTGAGCTCCTACAATGAGCAGTTCTTC.